A single sample is the source of the 8 T cell receptor beta chains below, sequenced in a study of cytomegalovirus exposure and HLA in healthy donors. Primers for the PCR totalled 60 Vbeta and 13 Jbeta. Profiled with immunoSEQ multiplex PCR; TCRdb holds only in-frame clones, not every one. The sample records about 100,000 clones, about 75% being singletons. Sequencing was done on a sample of PBMCs. Every receptor here comes from a woman aged 18-29 years in good health and CMV-seropositive.

This clone was picked up one time. The V gene is TRBV7-9, the J gene TRBJ2-1; D remains unclear. Looked up from germline, CDR1 is SEHNR and CDR2 is FQNEAQ (reference sequence). V gave up 5 bases and J gave up 3 bases, with 14 bases separating them. This CDR3 is built from 15 residues. The CDR3 sequence: CASSPRSFVYNEQFF. For the CDR3, the DNA is TGTGCCAGCAGCCCCAGAAGTTTTGTCTACAATGAGCAGTTCTTC. Full variable domain (remainder filled in from reference TRBV7-9 and TRBJ2-1): DTGVSQNPRHKITKRGQNVTFRCDPISEHNRLYWYRQTLGQGPEFLTYFQNEAQLEKSRLLSDRFSAERPKGSFSTLEIQRTEQGDSAMYLCASSPRSFVYNEQFFGPGTRLTVL.

The chain combines TRBV5-6 with TRBJ2-5; a weak D match, TRBD2 (6 bases). V lost 0 bases to trimming and J lost 0 bases, with 12 bases between them. CDR1 is SGHDT, CDR2 YYEEEE, per germline. The CDR3 is made up of 16 amino acids. The CDR3 reads CASSLVGDLYQETQYF. The CDR3 DNA is TGTGCCAGCAGCTTGGTGGGGGACTTGTACCAAGAGACCCAGTACTTC.

The V and J genes are TRBV28 and TRBJ2-3, with 10 bases fitting TRBD1. The CDR3 has 14 residues. V trimming: 10 bases; J trimming: 1 base; junction bases outside the gene matches: 5. In germline, CDR1 is MDHEN, CDR2 SYDVKM. CDR3 residues: CATLTGGGTDTQYF. DNA for the CDR3: TGTGCCACCCTGACAGGGGGCGGCACAGATACGCAGTATTTT.

This clone has more than one count but fewer than ten. This chain joins TRBV28 and TRBJ1-2; D is unclear. V gave up 4 bases and J gave up 1 base, with 10 bases separating them. The CDR3 consists of 14 residues. In germline, CDR1 is MDHEN, CDR2 SYDVKM. CDR3 sequence reads: CASSSLRSNYGYTF. The CDR3 coding sequence is TGTGCCAGCAGTTCCCTGCGGAGTAACTATGGCTACACCTTC.

V usage is TRBV4-1 and J usage is TRBJ2-7; TRBD2 matches at 7 bases. This CDR3 is 16 amino acids long. CDR1 and CDR2 (germline): MGHRA, YSYEKL. V was clipped by 0 bases and J by 0 bases; unmatched bases: 5. The CDR3 is CASSQDVAGVSYEQYF. CDR3 coding DNA: TGCGCCAGCAGCCAAGATGTCGCGGGAGTCTCCTACGAGCAGTACTTC.

The CDR3 region has the DNA TGTGCCAGCAGCCTTCGGACAGCGACAGATACGCAGTATTTT. Amino acids: CASSLRTATDTQYF. The chain has TRBV7-2 and TRBJ2-3; D may be TRBD1 (6 bases). Per the germline V gene, CDR1 is SGHTA and CDR2 is FQGNSA. V gave up 5 bases and J gave up 3 bases, with 12 bases separating them. The CDR3 is 14 residues long.

This clone has more than one count but fewer than ten. The chain combines TRBV4-1 with TRBJ2-2; D may be TRBD2 (5 bases). The CDR3 is 19 residues long. Trimming took off 1 base at V and 0 bases at J, with 18 bases between the two ends. CDR1 and CDR2 from the germline V gene are MGHRA and YSYEKL. The CDR3 loop reads CASSQGPLRERSNTGELFF. CDR3 bases: TGCGCCAGCAGCCAAGGTCCCCTCCGGGAAAGGTCGAACACCGGGGAGCTGTTTTTT.

This chain joins TRBV6-6 and TRBJ1-1; D is unresolved. This CDR3 region has 11 residues. Germline V gene data show CDR1 as MNHNY and CDR2 as SVGAGI (reference sequence). The V and J ends lost 4 bases and 6 bases respectively, with 6 bases between them. The CDR3: CASSLNSEAFF. CDR3 DNA: TGTGCCAGCAGTTTAAATTCTGAAGCTTTCTTT.